This TCR beta chain was documented in a study of T cells expressing NK-cell markers. Study as a whole: Each TCR beta repertoire originated in sorted T cells that were CD3+CD56+NKG2C+, CD3+CD56+NKG2C- or CD3+CD56-NKG2C+. Study-wide points: The study left the HCMV specificity of expanded NKG2C+ T cell clones unresolved. A handful of donors showed these clonotypes also leading the CD3+CD56-NKG2C+ fraction.

The CDR3 extends over 16 amino acids. The germline V gene encodes CDR1 SEHNR and CDR2 FQNEAQ (reference sequence). TCRdb re-analyzed the 5' RACE reads; it lists each CDR3 protein once, without DNA. The table lists 350,000 to 450,000 distinct CDR3 sequences, with 5.2% in the top ten. As to this clonotype: Antigen specificity is unknown.

V usage is TRBV7-9 and J usage is TRBJ1-4; there is no DNA to check the TCRdb D call of TRBD1. The material sequenced was blood T cells: a sorted CD56 or NKG2C T cell subset, CD4+ or CD8+ T cells, or bulk PBMC T cells (not recorded which). This sequence originates from a man between 18 and 69 years old in good health. The CDR3 region is CASSPLRGLANEKLFF.